This record covers a single T cell receptor beta chain. Its target is unknown. The study, taken as a whole, reports: The TCR gene usage of tumor memory CD4+ T cells clustered together with blood and lymph node memory CD4+ cells and with lymph node naive CD4+ cells. Tumor Treg TCRs overlapped most with tumor naive CD4+ cells.

TCRdb recomputed calls from the 5' RACE reads with MiXCR, one row per CDR3 protein. The top ten hold approximately 2.3% of the sample, which has fewer than 60,000 distinct CDR3 sequences, 25% to 30% seen once. The origin of this receptor is a female donor with breast cancer. Specimen: naive CD4+ T cells sorted from blood. The sample's subset: naive CD4+ T cells, CD4+CD45RA+CD25-.

The chain's CDR3 is CASSRQAANKQPQHF. Here the CDR3 DNA reads TGTGCCAGCAGTCGTCAGGCGGCCAACAAGCAGCCCCAGCATTTT. V is TRBV12-3 or TRBV12-4 and J is TRBJ1-5; D remains ambiguous. CDR3 length equals 15 residues. Trimming left V 5 bases short and J 7 bases short, with 18 bases between.